A single sample gave rise to the 9 T cell receptor beta chains below, sequenced in a study of post-analysis software for immune sequencing data. General study points: In patients, roughly 5 TRBV segments were more frequent than in controls, with TRBV5-6, TRBV5-1 and TRBV20-1 among them.

Unique molecular identifiers tagged the TCR beta cDNA libraries. TCRdb reprocessed the PCR reads via MiXCR and lists one record per CDR3 protein. The sample has 600,000 to 750,000 distinct CDR3 sequences, approximately 60% seen once; the top ten hold 11%. Their target antigens are unknown. The source material was blood. These receptor sequences come from a girl aged 2-10 years with multiple sclerosis.

This chain joins TRBV20-1 and TRBJ2-3; D perhaps matches TRBD2 (6 bases). This CDR3 comprises 20 residues. Germline V gene lookup returns CDR1 DFQATT and CDR2 SNEGSKA (reference sequence). V dropped 4 bases and J dropped 4 bases, with 33 bases sitting between them. CDR3 in amino acids: CSAKGLATEGTGVGADTQYF. The CDR3 nucleotides read TGCAGTGCTAAAGGTCTCGCGACAGAAGGGACTGGAGTTGGGGCAGATACGCAGTATTTT.

V usage is TRBV5-5 and J usage is TRBJ2-1; 9 bases fit TRBD2. The CDR3 is 16 amino acids. Germline V gene lookup returns CDR1 SGHKS and CDR2 YYEKEE (reference sequence). With V trimmed by 0 bases and J by 7 bases, 8 bases remained unmatched. In DNA form, the CDR3 reads TGTGCCAGCAGCTTGGAGGGACTAGCAGGTTGGAATGAGCAGTTCTTC. This encodes CASSLEGLAGWNEQFF.

This sequence joins TRBV10-1 and TRBJ2-5; perhaps TRBD2 as D (6 bases). The V gene lost 2 bases and the J gene lost 11 bases, with 18 bases spanning the gap. This CDR3 contains 14 residues. CDR1 WNHNN and CDR2 SYGVQD come from the germline V gene (reference sequence). This chain's CDR3 is CASSERLAIGKQYF. The CDR3 DNA reads as TGCGCCAGCAGTGAGAGGCTAGCGATTGGGAAGCAGTACTTC.

The count of this clonotype is one. The CDR3 region is CASSLASTEQETQYF. The CDR3 nucleotides are TGTGCCAGCAGCTTAGCGTCGACGGAACAAGAGACCCAGTACTTC. The rearrangement joins TRBV7-2 to TRBJ2-5; D is undetermined. CDR3 length: 15 residues. V shed 0 bases and J shed 2 bases, with 10 bases lying between them. Germline CDR1 SGHTA, CDR2 FQGNSA.

J is TRBJ2-6 and V is TRBV7-9; D unclear. CDR3 length equals 15 residues. CDR1 and CDR2 (germline): SEHNR, FQNEAQ (reference sequence). Trimming removed 3 bases from V and 0 bases from J, with 6 bases in between. The CDR3 reads CASSFPDSGANVLTF. In DNA, the CDR3 is TGTGCCAGCAGCTTCCCAGACTCTGGGGCCAACGTCCTGACTTTC.

This clonotype was observed a few times. This rearrangement joins TRBV12-3 or TRBV12-4 to TRBJ1-5; D gene unclear. The CDR3 spans 13 residues. V dropped 2 bases and J dropped 7 bases, with 9 bases sitting between them. The CDR3 spells CASSLWADQPQHF. CDR3 DNA sequence: TGTGCCAGCAGTTTATGGGCGGACCAGCCCCAGCATTTT.

There are a few counts of this clonotype. The CDR3 protein is CASSFSGDEQFF. CDR3 DNA: TGTGCCAGTTCCTTTAGCGGCGATGAGCAGTTCTTC. The V and J genes are TRBV6-5 and TRBJ2-1; D perhaps matches TRBD2 (6 bases). V gave up 9 bases and J gave up 8 bases, with 14 bases separating them. Looked up from germline, CDR1 is MNHEY and CDR2 is SVGAGI. The CDR3 totals 12 residues.

The genes are TRBV12-3 or TRBV12-4 and TRBJ1-1; 12 nucleotides line up with TRBD1. V dropped 6 bases and J dropped 4; count of bases not matched to a gene: 12. The CDR3 consists of 17 residues. The CDR3 loop reads CASRIPGQGAGVTEAFF. The CDR3 nucleotides read TGTGCCAGCAGAATTCCGGGACAGGGGGCAGGCGTCACTGAAGCTTTCTTT.

The V gene is TRBV29-1, the J gene TRBJ2-7, with 8 bases lining up with TRBD2. V lost 4 bases, J lost 0 bases, and 2 bases stayed unmatched. Germline V gene data show CDR1 as SQVTM and CDR2 as ANQGSEA. This CDR3 spans 13 amino acids. CDR3 loop: CSVGREASYEQYF. As DNA, the CDR3 is TGCAGCGTTGGGCGGGAGGCCTCCTACGAGCAGTACTTC.